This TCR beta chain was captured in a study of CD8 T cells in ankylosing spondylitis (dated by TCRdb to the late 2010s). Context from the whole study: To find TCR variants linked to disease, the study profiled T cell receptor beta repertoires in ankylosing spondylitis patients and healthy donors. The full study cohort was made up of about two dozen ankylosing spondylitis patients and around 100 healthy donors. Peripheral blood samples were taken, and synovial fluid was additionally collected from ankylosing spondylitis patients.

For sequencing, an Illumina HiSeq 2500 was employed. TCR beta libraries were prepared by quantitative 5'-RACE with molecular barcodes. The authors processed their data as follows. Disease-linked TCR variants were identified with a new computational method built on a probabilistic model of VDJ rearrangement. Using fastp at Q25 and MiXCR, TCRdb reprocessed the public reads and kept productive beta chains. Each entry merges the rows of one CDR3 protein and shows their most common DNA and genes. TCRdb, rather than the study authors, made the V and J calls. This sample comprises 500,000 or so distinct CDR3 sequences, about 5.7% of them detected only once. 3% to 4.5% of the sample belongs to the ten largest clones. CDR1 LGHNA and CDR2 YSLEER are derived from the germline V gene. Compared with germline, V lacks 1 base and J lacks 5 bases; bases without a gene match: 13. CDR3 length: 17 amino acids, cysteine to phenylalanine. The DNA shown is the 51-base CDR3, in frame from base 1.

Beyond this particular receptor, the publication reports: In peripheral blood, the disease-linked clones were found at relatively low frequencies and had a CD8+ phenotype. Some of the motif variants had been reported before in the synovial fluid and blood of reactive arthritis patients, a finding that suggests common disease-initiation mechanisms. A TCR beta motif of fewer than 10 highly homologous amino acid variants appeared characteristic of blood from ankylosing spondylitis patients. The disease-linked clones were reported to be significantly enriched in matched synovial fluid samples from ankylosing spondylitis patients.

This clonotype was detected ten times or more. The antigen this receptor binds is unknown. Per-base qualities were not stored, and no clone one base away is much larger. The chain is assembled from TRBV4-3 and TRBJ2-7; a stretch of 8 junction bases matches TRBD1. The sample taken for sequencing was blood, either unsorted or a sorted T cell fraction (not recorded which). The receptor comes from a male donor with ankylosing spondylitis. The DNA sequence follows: TGCGCCAGCAGCCAAGTCCCGGCAGGGGGCCTACCTAACGAGCAGTACTTC. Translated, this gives CASSQVPAGGLPNEQYF.